This TCR beta chain was captured in a study of blood T cell repertoires in COVID-19. Germline V gene lookup returns CDR1 LGHNA and CDR2 YNFKEQ. This CDR3 spans 21 amino acids. The V and J ends lost 7 bases and 3 bases, in that order; junction bases with no gene match: 18. Study processing details: Amplification of reference gene primers was used by the study to estimate nucleated cell counts. Produced via immunoSEQ multiplex PCR; TCRdb's table is partial and in-frame only. V and J calls and clone size come straight from that table; D and trimming were deduced from the DNA. This table has a few hundred thousand clones, 82% appearing once.

The sequencing input was peripheral blood. The chain recombines TRBV4-2 with TRBJ2-1, with TRBD2 identical over 16 bases. The TCR sequence derives from a woman younger than 35 with acute or convalescent COVID-19. The DNA of the CDR3 is TGTGCCAGCACCAAGGGACTAGCGGGAGGGCCTTCCCCCTCGCTCTACAATGAGCAGTTCTTC. Its translation is CASTKGLAGGPSPSLYNEQFF.